The next 10 T cell receptor beta chains were all read from a single sample in a study of blood T cell repertoires in COVID-19. Produced via immunoSEQ multiplex PCR; TCRdb's table is partial and in-frame only. The table lists some 490,000 clones, roughly nine tenths of them singletons. The sequencing input was PBMCs or T cells enriched from blood (not recorded which). The receptors were gathered from a woman aged 55 to 70 who had recovered from COVID-19.

This clone was found a few times. The genes are TRBV30 and TRBJ2-7; TRBD2 aligns across 7 bases. V shed 5 bases and J 3 bases; nucleotides not matched to a gene: 10. This CDR3 has 14 amino acids. CDR1 is GTSNPN, CDR2 SVGIG, per germline (reference sequence). In DNA, the CDR3 is TGTGCCTGGGGACGGGGGGACTCCCTCTACGAGCAGTACTTC. It yields the protein CAWGRGDSLYEQYF.

The chain recombines TRBV6-5 with TRBJ1-4; D uncertain. The CDR3 consists of 15 residues. V lost 8 bases and J lost 0, with 13 bases in between. CDR1 and CDR2 (germline): MNHEY, SVGAGI. For the CDR3, the DNA is TGTGCCAGCCGTCTTTCCCTTCCAACTAATGAAAAACTGTTTTTT. This gives the protein CASRLSLPTNEKLFF.

V is TRBV10-3 and J is TRBJ2-3; D gene uncertain. Trimming pared 0 bases from V and 2 bases from J, leaving 18 bases between. The CDR3 spans 18 residues. The germline V gene has CDR1 ENHRY and CDR2 SYGVKD. The CDR3 loop reads CAISESILGSRITDTQYF. The DNA for the CDR3 is TGTGCCATCAGTGAGTCGATTTTGGGCAGCAGAATCACAGATACGCAGTATTTT.

The count of this clone is one. The chain links TRBV21-1 to TRBJ1-1; TRBD1 reflects the table's D call only, with no check against the DNA. TRBV21-1 is a known pseudogene. The CDR3 contains 12 residues. CDR3 residues: CASPTGNTEAFF. The CDR3 bases are TGTGCCAGTCCGACAGGGAACACTGAAGCTTTCTTT.

The chain uses TRBV27 and TRBJ2-1; the match to TRBD2 covers 7 bases. The CDR3 spans 14 residues. With 2 bases clipped from V and 9 bases from J, the junction kept 7 bases outside the gene matches. Germline values: CDR1 MNHEY, CDR2 SMNVEV (reference sequence). The CDR3 protein is CASSLSGVGGEQFF. The DNA of the CDR3 is TGTGCCAGCAGTTTAAGCGGGGTCGGGGGTGAGCAGTTCTTC.

V is TRBV28 and J is TRBJ2-1; D might be TRBD2 (6 bases). The V end lost 5 bases, the J end lost 9 bases, and 14 bases lay between the germline ends. Germline V gives CDR1 MDHEN, CDR2 SYDVKM. The CDR3 length is 13 residues. The CDR3 sequence is CASSPRGYGEQFF. The CDR3 nucleotides read TGTGCCAGCAGTCCCCGGGGGTATGGTGAGCAGTTCTTC.

This chain links TRBV3-1 (or the pseudogene TRBV3-2) with TRBJ1-2; D unclear. The CDR3 is 13 amino acids. CDR1 and CDR2 (germline): LGHDT, YNNKEL (reference sequence). Trimming took 2 bases from V and 0 from J, leaving 4 bases between them. CDR3 in amino acids: CASSQNTNYGYTF. The CDR3 DNA reads TGTGCCAGCAGCCAAAACACTAACTATGGCTACACCTTC.

V gene TRBV3-1 (or the pseudogene TRBV3-2) combines with J gene TRBJ1-4; TRBD1 is a possible D gene (5 bases). The V gene's germline CDR1 is LGHDT and CDR2 YNNKEL (reference sequence). Between the trimmed V and J ends, which lost 5 bases and 5 bases, there was a span of 15 bases. The CDR3 spans 15 residues. CDR3 bases: TGTGCCAGCAGCTTTTACAGGAACGGGAATGAAAAACTGTTTTTT. Encoded protein: CASSFYRNGNEKLFF.

The gene calls are TRBV9 and TRBJ1-1; TRBD1 matches 9 bases. Germline CDR1 SGDLS, CDR2 YYNGEE. V shed 4 bases, J shed 4 bases, and the junction held 8 bases outside the gene matches. The CDR3 has 15 residues. The CDR3 loop reads CASSFRDREGTEAFF. The DNA for the CDR3 is TGTGCCAGCAGCTTCCGGGACAGGGAGGGCACTGAAGCTTTCTTT.

The chain joins TRBV4-1 to TRBJ1-4; D is uncertain. The CDR3 covers 16 residues. The germline V and J ends were trimmed by 0 bases and 8 bases, with 16 bases remaining between them. Per the germline V gene, CDR1 is MGHRA and CDR2 is YSYEKL. CDR3 sequence reads: CASSQDRGSAREKLFF. The DNA of the CDR3 is TGCGCCAGCAGCCAAGATCGTGGCTCCGCCAGGGAAAAACTGTTTTTT.